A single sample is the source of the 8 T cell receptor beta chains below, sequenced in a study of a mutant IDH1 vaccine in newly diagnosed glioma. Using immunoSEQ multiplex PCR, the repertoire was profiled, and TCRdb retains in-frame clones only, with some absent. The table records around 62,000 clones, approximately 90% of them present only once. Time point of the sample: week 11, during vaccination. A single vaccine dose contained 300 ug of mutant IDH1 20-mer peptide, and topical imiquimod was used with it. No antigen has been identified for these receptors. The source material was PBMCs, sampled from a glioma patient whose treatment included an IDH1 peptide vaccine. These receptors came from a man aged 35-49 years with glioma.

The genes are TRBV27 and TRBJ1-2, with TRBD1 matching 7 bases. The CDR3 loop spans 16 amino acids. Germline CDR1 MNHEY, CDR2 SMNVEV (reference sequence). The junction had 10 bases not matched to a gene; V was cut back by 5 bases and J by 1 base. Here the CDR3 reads CASSPSSGQLNYGYTF. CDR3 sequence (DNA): TGTGCCAGCAGTCCCTCCTCGGGACAGCTTAACTATGGCTACACCTTC.

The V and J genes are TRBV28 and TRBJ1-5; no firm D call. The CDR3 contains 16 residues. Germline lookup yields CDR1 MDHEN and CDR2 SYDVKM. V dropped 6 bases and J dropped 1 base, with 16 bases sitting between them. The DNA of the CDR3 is TGTGCCAGCAGGGGCGGAGTGCAAAAAAGCAATCAGCCCCAGCATTTT. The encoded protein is CASRGGVQKSNQPQHF.

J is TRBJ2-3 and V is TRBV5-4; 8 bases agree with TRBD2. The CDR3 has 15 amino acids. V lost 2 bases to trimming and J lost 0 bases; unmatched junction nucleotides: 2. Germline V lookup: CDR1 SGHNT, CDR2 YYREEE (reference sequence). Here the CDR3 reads CASSFGGVSTDTQYF. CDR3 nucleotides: TGTGCCAGCAGCTTCGGGGGGGTTAGCACAGATACGCAGTATTTT.

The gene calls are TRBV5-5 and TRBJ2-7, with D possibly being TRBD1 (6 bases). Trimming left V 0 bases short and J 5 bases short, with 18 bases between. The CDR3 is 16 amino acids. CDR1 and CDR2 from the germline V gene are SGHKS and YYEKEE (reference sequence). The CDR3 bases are TGTGCCAGCAGCTTGGGTTTGACAGGAATTGGGCACGAGCAGTACTTC. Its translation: CASSLGLTGIGHEQYF.

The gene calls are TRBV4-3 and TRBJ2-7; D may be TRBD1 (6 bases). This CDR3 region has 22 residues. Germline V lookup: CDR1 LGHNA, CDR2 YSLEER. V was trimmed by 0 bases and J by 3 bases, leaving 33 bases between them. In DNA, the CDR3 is TGCGCCAGCAGCCAAGATCTGTTACAGGGTAAGGGGTATCCGTCCCCCCTCTACGAGCAGTACTTC. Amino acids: CASSQDLLQGKGYPSPLYEQYF.

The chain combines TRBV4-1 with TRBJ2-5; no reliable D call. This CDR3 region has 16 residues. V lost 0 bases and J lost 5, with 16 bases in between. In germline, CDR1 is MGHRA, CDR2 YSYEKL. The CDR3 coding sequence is TGCGCCAGCAGCCAAGAAGAAGGAGATGCTCAGGAGACCCAGTACTTC. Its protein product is CASSQEEGDAQETQYF.

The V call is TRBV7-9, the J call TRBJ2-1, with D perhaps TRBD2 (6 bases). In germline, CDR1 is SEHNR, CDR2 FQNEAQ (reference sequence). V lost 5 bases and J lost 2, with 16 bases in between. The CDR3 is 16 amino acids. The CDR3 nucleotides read TGTGCCAGCAGCCCCCGCCGTACGGGAGCCTACAATGAGCAGTTCTTC. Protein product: CASSPRRTGAYNEQFF.

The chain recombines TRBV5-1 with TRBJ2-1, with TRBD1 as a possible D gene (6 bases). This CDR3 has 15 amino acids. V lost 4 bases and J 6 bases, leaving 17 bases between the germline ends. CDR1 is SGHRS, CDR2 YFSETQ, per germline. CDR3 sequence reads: CASSPLGHGGNEQFF. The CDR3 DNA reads TGCGCCAGCAGCCCGCTGGGACACGGCGGCAATGAGCAGTTCTTC. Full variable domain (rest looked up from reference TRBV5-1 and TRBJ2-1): KAGVTQTPRYLIKTRGQQVTLSCSPISGHRSVSWYQQTPGQGLQFLFEYFSETQRNKGNFPGRFSGRQFSNSRSEMNVSTLELGDSALYLCASSPLGHGGNEQFFGPGTRLTVL.